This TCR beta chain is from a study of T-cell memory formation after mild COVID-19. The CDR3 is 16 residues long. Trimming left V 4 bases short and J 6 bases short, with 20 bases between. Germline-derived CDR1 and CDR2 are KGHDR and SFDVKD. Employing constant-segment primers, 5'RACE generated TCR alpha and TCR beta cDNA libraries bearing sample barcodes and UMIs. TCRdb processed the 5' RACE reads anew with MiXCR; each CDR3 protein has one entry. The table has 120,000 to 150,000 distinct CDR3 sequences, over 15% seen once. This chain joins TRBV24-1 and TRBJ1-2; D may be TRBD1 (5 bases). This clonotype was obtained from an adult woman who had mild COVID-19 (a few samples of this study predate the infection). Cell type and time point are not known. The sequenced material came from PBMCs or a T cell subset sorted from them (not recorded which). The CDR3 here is CATSDARAAHGHGYTF. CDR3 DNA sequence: TGTGCCACCAGTGACGCCAGGGCGGCCCACGGTCATGGCTACACCTTC.